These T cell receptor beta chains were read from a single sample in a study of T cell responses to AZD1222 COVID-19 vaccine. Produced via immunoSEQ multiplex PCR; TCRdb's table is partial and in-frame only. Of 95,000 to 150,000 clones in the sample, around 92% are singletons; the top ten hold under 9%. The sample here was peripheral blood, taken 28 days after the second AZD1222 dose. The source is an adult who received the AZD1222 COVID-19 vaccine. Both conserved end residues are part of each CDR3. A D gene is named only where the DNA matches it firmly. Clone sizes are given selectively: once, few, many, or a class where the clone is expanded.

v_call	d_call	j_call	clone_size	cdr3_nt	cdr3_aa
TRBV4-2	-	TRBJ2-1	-	TGTGCCAGCAGCCAAGATCTTGAGGTGAATGAGCAGTTCTTC	CASSQDLEVNEQFF
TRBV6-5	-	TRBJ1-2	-	TGTGCCAGCAGACAAATAGACCGATATGGCTACACCTTC	CASRQIDRYGYTF
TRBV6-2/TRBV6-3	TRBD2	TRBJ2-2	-	TGTGCCAGCAGCCCGGGTGGACTAGCGGGAGGGACCGGGGAGCTGTTTTTT	CASSPGGLAGGTGELFF
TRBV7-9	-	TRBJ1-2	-	TGTGCCAGCAGCCCGACTGTCGTGGAGCACTATGGCTACACCTTC	CASSPTVVEHYGYTF
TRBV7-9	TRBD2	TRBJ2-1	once	TGTGCCAGCAGCTTCGGCGGTAGCGGGATGGGCGATGAGCAGTTCTTC	CASSFGGSGMGDEQFF
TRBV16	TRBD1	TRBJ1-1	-	TGTGCCAGCAGTCGGGACAGAAACACGAACACTGAAGCTTTCTTT	CASSRDRNTNTEAFF
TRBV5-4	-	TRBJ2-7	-	TGTGCCAGCAGCTTGGGTTCGGGCGAGCAGTACTTC	CASSLGSGEQYF
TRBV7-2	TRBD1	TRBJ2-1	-	TGTGCCAGCAGCTACGACAGGGCCAATGAGCAGTTCTTC	CASSYDRANEQFF
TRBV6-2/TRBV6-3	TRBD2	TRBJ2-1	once	TGTGCCAGCAGTTACCGGGGGCTAGCGGGCATTACCTACAATGAGCAGTTCTTC	CASSYRGLAGITYNEQFF
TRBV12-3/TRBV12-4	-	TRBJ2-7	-	TGTGCCAGCAGTATGGGAGCCTACGAGCAGTACTTC	CASSMGAYEQYF
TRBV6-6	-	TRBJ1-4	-	TGTGCCAGCAGTGATCCAGGGGAGAATGAAAAACTGTTTTTT	CASSDPGENEKLFF